This passage covers 29 T cell receptor beta chains from one sample sequenced in a study of breast tumors, draining lymph nodes, adjacent tissues. The lymph nodes were axillary draining lymph nodes from breast cancer patients. TCRdb re-analysed the multiplex PCR reads in MiXCR, keeping a single row per CDR3 protein. The data hold over 100,000 distinct CDR3 sequences, with about 20% observed a single time. Sequences were obtained from axillary lymph node tissue. The source is a female donor with breast cancer. Some clones in this sample may be carry-over from other donors' samples.

The V gene is TRBV10-3, the J gene TRBJ2-6; D may correspond to TRBD1 or TRBD2 (5 bases each). From germline, CDR1 is ENHRY and CDR2 SYGVKD. The CDR3 is made up of 16 amino acids. With 6 bases removed from V and 4 bases from J, the gap between germline ends came to 16 bases. The chain's CDR3 is CAISKGPWAGANVLTF. The CDR3, as DNA: TGTGCCATCAGCAAGGGACCGTGGGCGGGGGCCAACGTCCTGACTTTC.

This clonotype was recorded at least ten times. The J gene is TRBJ2-1, the V gene TRBV10-3; D is unresolved. The germline V and J ends were trimmed by 2 bases and 11 bases, with 10 bases remaining between them. The CDR3 length is 12 residues. The germline V gene has CDR1 ENHRY and CDR2 SYGVKD. CDR3 in DNA: TGTGCCATCAGTGAGGGCCGGGTCCAGCAGTTCTTC. Its protein is CAISEGRVQQFF.

Concerning this clonotype itself: This clone may be a read error of a much larger clone one base away. The chain combines TRBV6-2 or TRBV6-3 with TRBJ2-1; 13 positions agree with TRBD2. CDR3 length: 13 residues. The germline CDR1 and CDR2 sequences are MNHEY and SVGEGT. The CDR3 coding sequence is TGTGCCAGCGCAAGGACTAGCGGGAGAGGGGAGTCCTTC. Protein product: CASARTSGRGESF.

Many counts were recorded for this clonotype. The rearrangement uses TRBV5-6 and TRBJ2-3, with D perhaps matching TRBD1 or TRBD2 (5 bases each). Trimming shortened V by 0 bases and J by 0 bases, and 11 bases separated the two germline ends. In germline, CDR1 is SGHDT, CDR2 YYEEEE. The CDR3 runs 16 residues. This CDR3 is CASSLGGVASTDTQYF. The CDR3 DNA sequence: TGTGCCAGCAGCTTGGGAGGGGTAGCTAGCACAGATACGCAGTATTTT. The full variable domain, completed using reference TRBV5-6 and TRBJ2-3, is DAGVTQSPTHLIKTRGQQVTLRCSPKSGHDTVSWYQQALGQGPQFIFQYYEEEERQRGNFPDRFSGHQFPNYSSELNVNALLLGDSALYLCASSLGGVASTDTQYFGPGTRLTVL.

In this sample, this clonotype turned up many times. The gene calls are TRBV13 and TRBJ2-5; 10 bases are a match to TRBD2. The V and J ends lost 5 bases and 5 bases, in that order; junction bases with no gene match: 8. The V gene's germline CDR1 is PRHDT and CDR2 FYEKMQ (reference sequence). The CDR3 has 15 amino acids. The CDR3 DNA reads as TGTGCCAGCAGCGAGCGGGAGGGCCTCGGGGAGACCCAGTACTTC. It encodes CASSEREGLGETQYF.

This clonotype was seen many times. In DNA form, the CDR3 reads TGTGCCAGCAGCTCCAGCATCCGTGCTAATGAAAAACTGTTTTTT. Translation: CASSSSIRANEKLFF. This rearrangement joins TRBV7-6 to TRBJ1-4, with D uncertain. CDR3 length: 15 amino acids. The V end lost 4 bases, the J end lost 3 bases, and 12 bases lay between the germline ends. CDR1 and CDR2 from the germline V gene are SGHVS and FNYEAQ.

This clonotype was counted many times. The genes are TRBV7-2 and TRBJ2-1; 8 nucleotides line up with TRBD1. CDR1 and CDR2 from the germline V gene are SGHTA and FQGNSA. This CDR3 is 15 amino acids long. J lost 4 bases, V lost 6 bases, and 8 bases had no gene match. CDR3 bases: TGTGCCAGCAGGCGGACGGGACAGGCGTACAATGAGCAGTTCTTC. It codes for CASRRTGQAYNEQFF.

The table lists this clonotype with many counts. V usage is TRBV19 and J usage is TRBJ2-1, with TRBD2 matching 7 bases. This CDR3 comprises 15 residues. From germline, CDR1 is LNHDA and CDR2 SQIVND (reference sequence). Trimming removed 3 bases from V and 0 bases from J; junction bases left unmatched: 2. CDR3 nucleotide sequence: TGTGCCAGTAGTATGGGCGGGAGCTCCTACAATGAGCAGTTCTTC. Its protein product is CASSMGGSSYNEQFF.

This clonotype was observed many times. The V and J genes are TRBV3-1 and TRBJ2-2; 8 bases line up with TRBD1. The CDR3 loop spans 15 amino acids. The junction had 7 bases not matched to a gene; V was cut back by 3 bases and J by 7 bases. Germline CDR1 LGHDT, CDR2 YNNKEL (reference sequence). The CDR3 nucleotides are TGTGCCAGCAGCCACCGGACAGGGAAGGTCGGGGAGCTGTTTTTT. It translates to CASSHRTGKVGELFF.

Comment on this clonotype: A clone one base away is much larger, so this may be a read error. Likely a read error: the CDR3 ends without its conserved phenylalanine or tryptophan. The chain is built from TRBV19 and TRBJ2-3, with a possible D match to TRBD2 (6 bases). Trimming removed 4 bases from V and 2 bases from J, with 10 bases in between. The length of the CDR3 is 14 residues. From germline, CDR1 is LNHDA and CDR2 SQIVND (reference sequence). CDR3 protein: CASSRRVPTDTQYL. The CDR3 nucleotides read TGTGCCAGTAGTAGGAGGGTACCCACAGATACGCAGTATCTT.

This clonotype was seen many times. J is TRBJ2-7 and V is TRBV4-1, with 9 bases identical to TRBD1. This CDR3 has 15 residues. Germline V gene lookup returns CDR1 MGHRA and CDR2 YSYEKL. Unmatched junction bases numbered 4, after V lost 3 bases and J lost 1 base. As DNA, the CDR3 is TGCGCCAGCAGCCAGGGGGGACAGGGTTCCTACGAGCAGTACTTC. Its translation is CASSQGGQGSYEQYF.

A few counts support this clonotype. A much larger clone is a single base away; this may be a read error. The chain recombines TRBV20-1 with TRBJ2-1; the match to TRBD2 covers 9 bases. The CDR3 is 15 amino acids. From germline, CDR1 is DFQATT and CDR2 SNEGSKA (reference sequence). The trim removed 7 bases at V and 2 bases at J, leaving 9 bases unmatched. The CDR3 reads CSVRTGGRAYNEQFF. DNA of the CDR3: TGCAGTGTTCGGACTGGCGGGAGGGCCTACAATGAGCAGTTCTTC.

This clonotype has ten or more counts. J is TRBJ2-5 and V is TRBV5-8; D not resolved. Germline assignment: CDR1 SGHTS and CDR2 YDEGEE. V lost 0 bases and J lost 9, with 12 bases in between. The CDR3 loop spans 13 amino acids. The CDR3 DNA sequence: TGTGCCAGCAGCTTGGAGACTGCCGCACCCCAGTACTTC. It yields the protein CASSLETAAPQYF.

This clonotype came up many times. The chain employs TRBV28 and TRBJ1-2, with 10 bases lining up with TRBD1. With 6 bases clipped from V and 2 bases from J, the junction kept 3 bases outside the gene matches. CDR1 is MDHEN, CDR2 SYDVKM, per germline. This CDR3 spans 14 amino acids. The CDR3 nucleotides are TGTGCCAGCAGCCCGGGACAGGGGAACTATGGCTACACCTTC. Protein product: CASSPGQGNYGYTF.

For this clonotype: A clone one base away is much larger, so this may be a read error. CDR3 DNA sequence: TGTGCCAGCAGCTTCGTGAGTGGTGGGGCCAACGTCCTGGCTTTC. This gives the protein CASSFVSGGANVLAF. The chain couples TRBV5-5 to TRBJ2-6; D is possibly TRBD1 (5 bases). Germline assignment: CDR1 SGHKS and CDR2 YYEKEE (reference sequence). CDR3 length: 15 residues. Together with reference TRBV5-5 and TRBJ2-6, the CDR3 gives the full variable domain: DAGVTQSPTHLIKTRGQQVTLRCSPISGHKSVSWYQQVLGQGPQFIFQYYEKEERGRGNFPDRFSARQFPNYSSELNVNALLLGDSALYLCASSFVSGGANVLAFGAGSRLTVL.

Turning to this clonotype: A much larger clone differs by one base, so this may be a read error. The chain has TRBV9 and TRBJ2-1, with D tentatively TRBD2 (6 bases). The CDR3 is 15 residues long. The V gene's germline CDR1 is SGDLS and CDR2 YYNGEE. Trimming left V 0 bases short and J 6 bases short, with 13 bases between. In DNA, the CDR3 is TGTGCCAGCAGCGTAGGGACTTGCGGGGTCAATGAGCAGTTCTTC. Protein product: CASSVGTCGVNEQFF.

This clonotype was observed many times. V and J are TRBV6-5 and TRBJ1-6; tentatively, D is TRBD1 (5 bases). Germline V gene lookup returns CDR1 MNHEY and CDR2 SVGAGI. The CDR3 contains 16 residues. Trimming shortened V by 6 bases and J by 3 bases, and 15 bases separated the two germline ends. In nucleotides, the CDR3 is TGTGCCAGCAGCCCGGGACCGAGAAACTATAATTCACCCCTCCACTTT. Its translation is CASSPGPRNYNSPLHF.

This clonotype was counted at least ten times. The chain joins TRBV15 to TRBJ1-5; D perhaps matches TRBD1 (6 bases). Trimming removed 4 bases at V and 2 bases at J, with 9 bases between. Germline lookup yields CDR1 LNHNV and CDR2 YYDKDF (reference sequence). The CDR3 loop spans 14 amino acids. The CDR3 sequence: CATSTAGGNQPQHF. The CDR3 DNA sequence: TGTGCCACCAGCACCGCAGGGGGCAATCAGCCCCAGCATTTT.

This chain connects TRBV28 to TRBJ2-3; 11 positions match TRBD1. With 5 bases clipped from V and 2 bases from J, the junction kept 3 bases outside the gene matches. The CDR3 has 15 residues. Germline CDR1 reads MDHEN; CDR2 reads SYDVKM. CDR3 DNA: TGTGCCAGCAGTGGGGGACAGGGGGTCACAGATACGCAGTATTTT. Encoded protein: CASSGGQGVTDTQYF.

This clonotype has ten or more counts. The CDR3 protein is CASSETRTASVTGELFF. As DNA, the CDR3 is TGTGCCAGCAGTGAAACTAGGACCGCCTCGGTAACCGGGGAGCTGTTTTTT. The chain employs TRBV2 and TRBJ2-2; D perhaps matches TRBD2 (5 bases). The CDR3 extends over 17 amino acids. Trimming removed 2 bases from V and 5 bases from J, with 18 bases in between. Per germline, CDR1 SNHLY and CDR2 FYNNEI.

This clonotype was seen repeatedly, ten times or more. This rearrangement joins TRBV7-9 to TRBJ1-3; D is undetermined. The germline gives CDR1 SEHNR, CDR2 FQNEAQ (reference sequence). The germline V and J ends were trimmed by 2 bases and 0 bases, with 14 bases remaining between them. The CDR3 runs 17 residues. CDR3 amino acids: CASSLSMAGNSGNTIYF. CDR3 sequence (DNA): TGTGCCAGCAGCTTATCGATGGCCGGGAACTCTGGAAACACCATATATTTT. Full variable domain (missing parts from reference TRBV7-9 and TRBJ1-3): DTGVSQNPRHKITKRGQNVTFRCDPISEHNRLYWYRQTLGQGPEFLTYFQNEAQLEKSRLLSDRFSAERPKGSFSTLEIQRTEQGDSAMYLCASSLSMAGNSGNTIYFGEGSWLTVV.

Concerning this clonotype itself: At one end, the junction sequence differs from germline, possibly due to a read error. V usage is TRBV18 and J usage is TRBJ2-5; no clear D gene. The CDR3 extends over 13 amino acids. Germline assignment: CDR1 KGHSH and CDR2 LQKENI. DNA of the CDR3: TGTGCCGGCTCACCAGCTAGCCAAGAGACCCAGTACTTC. Protein product: CAGSPASQETQYF.

On this clonotype: Being one base from a much bigger clone, this may be a read error. This chain connects TRBV27 to TRBJ2-6, with D unresolved. V lost 10 bases, J lost 0 bases, and 10 bases lay in between. CDR3 length: 14 amino acids. Germline CDR1 MNHEY, CDR2 SMNVEV (reference sequence). CDR3 residues: CATLVCSGANVLTF. The CDR3 DNA is TGTGCCACCCTGGTGTGCTCTGGGGCCAACGTCCTGACTTTC.

V and J are TRBV3-1 and TRBJ2-2; D gene uncertain. The V end lost 3 bases, the J end lost 4 bases, and 0 bases lay between the germline ends. Germline V gene sequence: CDR1 LGHDT, CDR2 YNNKEL (reference sequence). CDR3 length: 11 residues. The CDR3 here is CASSHTGELFF. CDR3 DNA sequence: TGTGCCAGCAGCCACACCGGGGAGCTGTTTTTT.

This clonotype has only one observation. This chain uses TRBV19 with TRBJ2-3; 12 nucleotides line up with TRBD1. V lost 6 bases and J lost 6; bases outside the gene matches: 7. This CDR3 has 15 amino acids. Germline CDR1 is LNHDA and CDR2 is SQIVND (reference sequence). CDR3 sequence reads: CASRRGQGAPDTQYF. DNA for the CDR3: TGTGCCAGTAGGCGGGGACAGGGGGCGCCTGATACGCAGTATTTT. Together with reference TRBV19 and TRBJ2-3, the CDR3 gives the full variable domain: DGGITQSPKYLFRKEGQNVTLSCEQNLNHDAMYWYRQDPGQGLRLIYYSQIVNDFQKGDIAEGYSVSREKKESFPLTVTSAQKNPTAFYLCASRRGQGAPDTQYFGPGTRLTVL.

This clonotype was found many times. V usage is TRBV9 and J usage is TRBJ2-2; 8 positions agree with TRBD1. CDR1 and CDR2 (germline): SGDLS, YYNGEE. The CDR3 loop spans 16 amino acids. The V segment lost 4 bases and the J segment 4 bases; nucleotides outside the gene matches: 9. Here the CDR3 reads CASSTKTGATTGELFF. Written as DNA, the CDR3 is TGTGCCAGCAGCACCAAGACAGGGGCGACCACCGGGGAGCTGTTTTTT.

This clonotype was counted at least ten times. V gene TRBV6-6 combines with J gene TRBJ2-2; perhaps TRBD2 as D (6 bases). Between the trimmed V and J ends, which lost 0 bases and 4 bases, there was a span of 9 bases. The CDR3 spans 15 residues. CDR1 is MNHNY, CDR2 SVGAGI, per germline (reference sequence). This chain's CDR3 is CASSYSQGGTGELFF. The CDR3 nucleotides read TGTGCCAGCAGTTACTCCCAGGGAGGCACCGGGGAGCTGTTTTTT.

For this clonotype: A much larger clone is a single base away; this may be a read error. V is TRBV6-6 and J is TRBJ2-3; either TRBD1 or TRBD2 may supply D (5 bases each). The CDR3 is 11 amino acids. Germline V CDR1 and CDR2: MNHNY, SVGAGI (reference sequence). Written as DNA, the CDR3 is TGTGCCAGCACTGGGGGAGATGCGCAGTATTTT. Its protein product is CASTGGDAQYF.

This clonotype came up many times. The V call is TRBV27, the J call TRBJ2-1, with TRBD2 matching 10 bases. The CDR3 runs 17 residues. Germline V gives CDR1 MNHEY, CDR2 SMNVEV (reference sequence). V gave up 2 bases and J gave up 1 base; unmatched junction bases: 5. The CDR3 loop is CASSLHGLAASYNEQFF. CDR3 DNA sequence: TGTGCCAGCAGTTTACATGGACTAGCGGCGTCCTACAATGAGCAGTTCTTC.